A single TCR beta chain is shown here with its context. This clone's antigen is unknown. Base qualities are not recorded, but no much larger clone differs from it by a single base. This sample stems from a study of blood T cells in healthy people across ages (dated by TCRdb to about 2015). Notes on the research overall: In model experiments, roughly one uniquely barcoded TCR beta cDNA molecule per two T cells was captured by template switching. Using the same blood draw, the study looked at two additional independent replicas of 1 million unique cDNA reads for two donors, one aged 18 to 30 and the other aged 80 or older. The donors were split into four age groups: young (average about 16 years), middle-aged (39), aged (approximately 59) and long-lived (roughly 77). Using deep sequencing normalized with unique cDNA molecular identifiers, the study measured how TCR beta repertoire diversity changes with age.

Library construction relied on 5' RACE. Instrument used: Illumina HiSeq 2500. A second roughly 6 to 11 cycle PCR used a sample-barcoded 5' primer and a J-beta primer mix. A unique molecular identifier was introduced onto each TCR beta cDNA molecule by a template-switch 5' adaptor carrying 12 random nucleotides. At least 3 million CDR3-containing paired-end reads were obtained from each sample. All of the RNA was converted into first-strand cDNA using the Mint cDNA synthesis kit, with a TRBC-specific oligonucleotide serving as the primer. After uracil-DNA glycosylase treatment, a first 18-cycle PCR used universal primers M1SS and BC2_uni_R on all cDNA. In the authors' own workflow: Each sample was normalized by randomly selecting 1 million high-quality reads, each carrying a distinct molecular identifier. Reads sharing molecular identifiers were discarded rather than binned into consensus sequences. MiTCR, with a Q25 quality threshold and the strictest error-elimination algorithm, was used for CDR3 identification, clonotype clustering and error correction. A nonparametric unseen species model using Euler transformation provided a lower-bound estimate of total TCR beta diversity. TCRdb reanalyzed the raw reads on its own, using fastp at Q25 for trimming and MiXCR for clone calling, and kept in-frame beta chains. A single entry per CDR3 protein holds the most common genes and DNA from its merged rows. None of the V and J calls come from the authors' own analysis; TCRdb made them. Within this sample are around 800,000 distinct CDR3 sequences, with 20% to 30% of them counted one time only. Roughly 3.1% of the sample is in the top ten clones.

What the work shows at the level of the full study, not this receptor alone: Observed TCR beta diversity per million T cells fell roughly linearly with age, and a significant reduction was already apparent by age about 38. Estimates of total diversity based on one million sequenced T cells were regarded as lower bounds and as underestimates. Bulk unsorted PBMC profiling prevented conclusive comparison of naive and antigen-experienced compartments. Because the CMV infection status of the donors was unknown, age-related changes in expanded clonotypes may potentially have been confounded. The percentage of naive T cells measured by flow cytometry correlated strongly with observed TCR beta diversity. The long-lived group showed more naive CD4+ T cells, fewer expanded clones and increased TCR diversity than the aged group, suggesting age selection.

The donors were a few dozen Caucasian individuals from Russia, aged roughly 6 to 100 years, who were systemically healthy. Each donor gave approximately 9.3 milliliters of peripheral blood, collected into EDTA-treated Vacutainer tubes. Ficoll-Paque density-gradient centrifugation was used to isolate PBMCs, with at least 6 million per sample. Total RNA was extracted from PBMCs with Trizol reagent, with at least 5.5 micrograms obtained per sample. For every donor, flow cytometry on a PBMC aliquot measured the percentage of naive CD45RAhigh/CD27high T cells. These data also featured in a second study, about T cells of mothers and their children. As noted in the second study: Donors were nine systemically healthy Caucasian individuals: three mothers and their six children. cDNA synthesis used all of the extracted RNA, with around 1.6 ug of RNA in each 15 ul reaction. In the second PCR, sample barcodes and 2-4 random nucleotides were introduced via the M1S primer. Each mother yielded over 9 million TCR beta CDR3 reads and each child roughly 2.9 million reads. Thymic selection shapes the output of TCR recombination in a similar way in related and unrelated pairs, and inherited differences have a minor effect. Related mother-child pairs always showed normalized repertoire overlap that was slightly higher than in unrelated mother-child pairs, though the difference was never significant. No persistent microchimeric T cell clones were found, with a detection sensitivity of roughly 100 clones per million clonotypes. Deep NGS was used in the study to compare the TCR beta repertoires of mothers and children and to look for features that separate related mother-child pairs from unrelated individuals. On average, the children were around 11 +/- 4 years old, while the mothers were roughly 36 +/- 4 years old. Libraries were sequenced on Illumina HiSeq 2000 with 100+100 nt paired-end reads after adapter ligation with NEBNext reagents. To prevent cross-contamination, the mother and child libraries were prepared one month apart and sequenced in separate runs. For each donor, between about 450,000 and 2,300,000 distinct TCR beta clonotypes were identified. Naive TCR beta clonotypes were estimated from low-frequency clonotypes matched to each donor's FACS-determined naive share, without sorting.

This TCR derives from a boy younger than 18 in good health. The specimen sequenced was blood.

The nucleotide sequence reads as follows: TGCAGCGTTGAAGATGTGGAGGGGGGGAAACTGTTTTTT. The translation is CSVEDVEGGKLFF. This sequence uses TRBV29-1 and TRBJ1-4; a tentative D call is TRBD1 (6 bases match). Taken from cysteine to phenylalanine, the CDR3 has 13 residues. This entry keeps only the CDR3 DNA: 39 bases, framed from base 1. CDR1 SQVTM and CDR2 ANQGSEA are derived from the germline V gene. V was cut back by 0 bases and J by 11 bases, leaving a gap of 13 bases between them.